Sequencing of this T cell receptor beta chain was carried out in a study of shared clonotypes between healthy human individuals. Study results and limitations: Non-shared clonotypes displayed generation probabilities falling below those of clonotypes present in all four donors.

Donors were healthy HIV-negative adults without recently reported acute infections or vaccinations. The CDR3 is 15 amino acids. Germline CDR1 is SGHRS and CDR2 is YFSETQ. V lost 0 bases to trimming and J lost 3 bases; unmatched junction nucleotides: 5. Assay: immunoSEQ multiplex PCR; the TCRdb copy retains only in-frame clones and omits some. Of more than 2,000,000 clones listed, around 94% are singletons. Concerning this clone: The target antigen is unknown.

The chain recombines TRBV5-1 with TRBJ1-2, with 7 positions matching TRBD1. This clonotype originated in a man between 18 and 35 years old in good health. Sequencing was done on a sample of naive CD4+ T cells sorted from blood. Documented subset: CD45RA+ positively selected. In nucleotides, the CDR3 is TGCGCCAGCAGCTTGGGTGGGACAGCGGACTATGGCTACACCTTC. This encodes CASSLGGTADYGYTF.